Sequencing of this T cell receptor beta chain was carried out in a study of blood T cell repertoires in COVID-19. Study summary: Both acute and convalescent COVID-19 samples were obtained from the United States, Italy and Spain. Nucleic acid was either cDNA or gDNA, and it came from T cells, B-cell-depleted T cells, or PBMCs.

In the original processing: It was from reference gene primer amplification that nucleated cell counts were estimated. The assay was immunoSEQ multiplex PCR, and TCRdb's table has in-frame clones only and misses some. V and J calls plus clone size are reproduced from that table; the DNA served to infer D and trimming. The sample has roughly 200,000 clones, around nine tenths seen once. V lost 4 bases and J lost 3; bases outside the gene matches: 5. Per the germline V gene, CDR1 is SNHLY and CDR2 is FYNNEI. The CDR3 runs to 15 residues. The J gene is TRBJ1-4, the V gene TRBV2; 7 positions agree with TRBD1. The material sequenced was peripheral blood. The source of this sequence is a man aged 18 to 35 with active or convalescent COVID-19. In DNA, the CDR3 is TGTGCCAGCAGTGGGGTCAGGGGGGCTAATGAAAAACTGTTTTTT. Protein: CASSGVRGANEKLFF.